Below are 12 T cell receptor beta chains sequenced from a single sample in a study of shared T cell receptors in the human thymus. Clones were sequenced by immunoSEQ multiplex PCR, and TCRdb holds only the in-frame ones, with some missing. The sample yields more than 550,000 clones, 80% to 90% seen once. This same sample was also taken into another study, of human thymus T cells.

What was sequenced was thymocytes. All receptors derive from a girl less than two years old with a congenital heart defect.

The genes are TRBV5-5 and TRBJ1-2, with a possible D match to TRBD1 (5 bases). CDR3 length: 15 amino acids. V was shortened by 0 bases and J by 5 bases, with 14 bases between the two germline ends. Germline V gene lookup returns CDR1 SGHKS and CDR2 YYEKEE (reference sequence). As DNA, the CDR3 is TGTGCCAGCAGCTTGGGAGGGGAGGTTCGGTATGGCTACACCTTC. Protein product: CASSLGGEVRYGYTF.

The CDR3 sequence: CASSLASTEPPYEQYF. DNA for the CDR3: TGCGCCAGCAGCTTGGCCTCGACAGAGCCCCCCTACGAGCAGTACTTC. The chain uses TRBV5-1 and TRBJ2-7; maybe TRBD1 (5 bases). V was trimmed by 0 bases and J by 2 bases, leaving 15 bases between them. CDR1 is SGHRS, CDR2 YFSETQ, per germline. The length of the CDR3 is 16 residues.

This clone was seen once. At one of its ends the junction is not consistent with the germline gene, which may arise from a read error. This sequence joins TRBV6-1 and TRBJ1-1, with D possibly matching TRBD1 (6 bases). This CDR3 has 14 amino acids. CDR1 is MNHNS, CDR2 SASEGT, per germline. CDR3 in DNA: TGTGCCAGCAGCGAAGGACAGTTTTACACTGAAGCTTTCTTT. Residues: CASSEGQFYTEAFF.

The J gene is TRBJ2-1, the V gene TRBV9; D might be TRBD2 (6 bases). The CDR3 runs to 16 residues. Germline V gene sequence: CDR1 SGDLS, CDR2 YYNGEE. The V gene lost 4 bases and the J gene lost 9 bases, with 23 bases spanning the gap. CDR3 DNA sequence: TGTGCCAGCAGCCACACTACTAGCAGCCTTTGGGGTGAGCAGTTCTTC. Translated, it gives CASSHTTSSLWGEQFF.

V usage is TRBV7-2 and J usage is TRBJ1-5, with D maybe TRBD1 (6 bases). V was trimmed by 1 base and J by 5 bases, leaving 12 bases between them. The CDR3 consists of 15 residues. Germline V gene sequence: CDR1 SGHTA, CDR2 FQGNSA. DNA of the CDR3: TGTGCCAGCAGCTTAGATGGGACAAACCATCAGCCCCAGCATTTT. Residues: CASSLDGTNHQPQHF.

The genes are TRBV27 and TRBJ1-5; no clear D. The CDR3 contains 16 residues. Per the germline V gene, CDR1 is MNHEY and CDR2 is SMNVEV (reference sequence). V was trimmed by 0 bases and J by 0 bases, leaving 9 bases between them. The CDR3 is CASSLSGVNSNQPQHF. CDR3 DNA sequence: TGTGCCAGCAGTTTATCGGGCGTAAATAGCAATCAGCCCCAGCATTTT.

The chain recombines TRBV7-9 with TRBJ2-2, with 9 bases aligning to TRBD1. Trimming cost V 5 bases and J 3 bases; bases outside gene matches: 4. CDR1 is SEHNR, CDR2 FQNEAQ, per germline (reference sequence). This CDR3 has 15 amino acids. In DNA, the CDR3 is TGTGCCAGCAGCCGGGACAGGGAAGACACCGGGGAGCTGTTTTTT. This encodes CASSRDREDTGELFF.

CDR3 in DNA: TGTGCCAGCAGTGGGGAGCGGGGAGGCTCCTACGAGCAGTACTTC. The encoded protein is CASSGERGGSYEQYF. The chain employs TRBV6-1 and TRBJ2-7, with 7 nucleotides matching TRBD2. The germline CDR1 and CDR2 sequences are MNHNS and SASEGT. Losses at the gene ends were 4 bases for V and 0 bases for J; bases not matched to a gene: 6. The CDR3 length is 15 residues.

The V and J genes are TRBV4-1 and TRBJ2-3, with D perhaps TRBD2 (6 bases). Trimming removed 6 bases at V and 0 bases at J, with 13 bases between. From germline, CDR1 is MGHRA and CDR2 YSYEKL. The CDR3 loop spans 15 amino acids. The chain's CDR3 is CASRVEGPSTDTQYF. CDR3 in DNA: TGCGCCAGCAGGGTGGAGGGGCCTAGCACAGATACGCAGTATTTT.

The rearrangement uses TRBV6-1 and TRBJ2-5; D unresolved. Gene TRBJ2-7 matches the end of the DNA better, so the J call may be wrong. CDR1 is MNHNS and CDR2 is SASEGT in the germline V gene. The CDR3 contains 15 residues. The CDR3 DNA is TGTGCCAGCAGTAAATCGACATATTTTGCCTACGAGCAGTACTTC. Translating gives CASSKSTYFAYEQYF.

The chain has TRBV5-1 and TRBJ2-7, with 9 nucleotides matching TRBD1. This CDR3 has 14 amino acids. V shed 5 bases, J shed 3 bases, and the junction held 6 bases outside the gene matches. Germline V CDR1 and CDR2: SGHRS, YFSETQ. DNA for the CDR3: TGCGCCAGCAGACCGACAGGGGGGGTCTACGAGCAGTACTTC. The encoded protein is CASRPTGGVYEQYF.

V is TRBV14 and J is TRBJ1-4, with 9 bases fitting TRBD1. The CDR3 extends over 16 amino acids. From germline, CDR1 is SGHDN and CDR2 FVKESK. J gave up 8 bases and V 1 base, and 8 bases lay outside the gene matches. The CDR3 DNA follows: TGTGCCAGCAGCCAAGGCGGGACAGGGTCGGAGGAAAAACTGTTTTTT. This codes for CASSQGGTGSEEKLFF.